A selection of T cell receptor beta chains follows, all from one sample in a study of neoadjuvant anti-PD-1 for oral cavity cancer. Assay: immunoSEQ multiplex PCR; the TCRdb copy retains only in-frame clones and omits some. The sample holds some 12,000 clones, 70% to 80% seen once. Source: PBMCs, taken after nivolumab (anti-PD-1) treatment. The receptors were gathered from a person aged 40 to 85 with oral cavity squamous cell carcinoma. The CDR3 runs from the conserved cysteine through the conserved F or W. Each record gives: clone size, V gene, J gene, D gene, CDR3 protein, CDR3 DNA. A D gene is named only where the DNA matches it firmly. Only part of the rows carry a size: once, few, many, or a class if the clone is expanded.

abundance: once; v_gene: TRBV2; j_gene: TRBJ1-1; d_gene: -; CDR3aa: CASSVYERTEAFF; CDR3nt: TGTGCCAGCAGTGTATACGAACGAACTGAAGCTTTCTTT
abundance: -; v_gene: TRBV5-5; j_gene: TRBJ1-2; d_gene: TRBD1; CDR3aa: CASSLPGTGKGYTF; CDR3nt: TGTGCCAGCAGCTTGCCCGGGACAGGTAAAGGCTACACCTTC
abundance: -; v_gene: TRBV7-8; j_gene: TRBJ2-6; d_gene: -; CDR3aa: CASSFLNIGSGANVLTF; CDR3nt: TGTGCCAGCAGCTTTCTGAACATTGGCTCGGGGGCCAACGTCCTGACTTTC
abundance: -; v_gene: TRBV5-6; j_gene: TRBJ2-5; d_gene: TRBD2; CDR3aa: CASSLGLAGDRTQYF; CDR3nt: TGTGCCAGCAGCTTGGGACTAGCGGGCGACCGGACCCAGTACTTC
abundance: -; v_gene: TRBV5-4; j_gene: TRBJ2-3; d_gene: TRBD1; CDR3aa: CASSSSGGRADTQYF; CDR3nt: TGTGCCAGCAGCTCCTCAGGGGGCAGGGCAGATACGCAGTATTTT
abundance: -; v_gene: TRBV30; j_gene: TRBJ2-3; d_gene: TRBD2; CDR3aa: CAWKLAFGTDTQYF; CDR3nt: TGTGCCTGGAAACTAGCGTTTGGGACAGATACGCAGTATTTT
abundance: -; v_gene: TRBV9; j_gene: TRBJ1-3; d_gene: -; CDR3aa: CASSTVDSGNTIYF; CDR3nt: TGTGCCAGCAGCACAGTGGACTCTGGAAACACCATATATTTT
abundance: -; v_gene: TRBV5-4; j_gene: TRBJ2-1; d_gene: TRBD1; CDR3aa: CASSLNRGRMFF; CDR3nt: TGTGCCAGCAGCTTGAACAGGGGGCGGATGTTCTTC
abundance: -; v_gene: TRBV5-4; j_gene: TRBJ2-1; d_gene: -; CDR3aa: CASSQDSAAEFF; CDR3nt: TGTGCCAGCAGCCAGGATTCGGCAGCGGAGTTCTTC
abundance: -; v_gene: TRBV6-5; j_gene: TRBJ1-2; d_gene: -; CDR3aa: CASSFGGVGYGYTF; CDR3nt: TGTGCCAGCAGTTTCGGAGGAGTGGGGTATGGCTACACCTTC
abundance: -; v_gene: TRBV6-5; j_gene: TRBJ2-7; d_gene: TRBD1; CDR3aa: CASSLAGTGPYEQYF; CDR3nt: TGTGCCAGCTCCCTCGCCGGGACAGGGCCCTACGAGCAGTACTTC
abundance: -; v_gene: TRBV2; j_gene: TRBJ2-2; d_gene: TRBD2; CDR3aa: CASSPSGPAGELFF; CDR3nt: TGTGCCAGCAGTCCTAGCGGGCCGGCCGGGGAGCTGTTTTTT
abundance: -; v_gene: TRBV5-1; j_gene: TRBJ1-1; d_gene: -; CDR3aa: CASSPQTGEHVEAFF; CDR3nt: TGCGCCAGCAGCCCTCAGACGGGAGAACATGTTGAAGCTTTCTTT
abundance: -; v_gene: TRBV6-5; j_gene: TRBJ2-7; d_gene: -; CDR3aa: CASSLGTGWEQYF; CDR3nt: TGTGCCAGCAGCCTCGGGACTGGCTGGGAGCAGTACTTC
abundance: -; v_gene: TRBV9; j_gene: TRBJ2-3; d_gene: -; CDR3aa: CASSVLLGVTDTQYF; CDR3nt: TGTGCCAGCAGCGTACTTTTGGGGGTAACAGATACGCAGTATTTT